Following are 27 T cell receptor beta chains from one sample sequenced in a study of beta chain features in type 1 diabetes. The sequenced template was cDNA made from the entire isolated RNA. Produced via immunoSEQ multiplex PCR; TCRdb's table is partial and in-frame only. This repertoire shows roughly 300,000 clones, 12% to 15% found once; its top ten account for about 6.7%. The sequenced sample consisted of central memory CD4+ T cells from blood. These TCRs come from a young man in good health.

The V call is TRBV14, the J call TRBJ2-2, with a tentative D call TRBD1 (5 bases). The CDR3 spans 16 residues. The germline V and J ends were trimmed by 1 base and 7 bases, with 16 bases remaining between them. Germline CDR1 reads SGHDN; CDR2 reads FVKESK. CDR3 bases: TGTGCCAGCAGCCAAGGGAACAAGGGGTTTGGCGGGGAGCTGTTTTTT. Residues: CASSQGNKGFGGELFF.

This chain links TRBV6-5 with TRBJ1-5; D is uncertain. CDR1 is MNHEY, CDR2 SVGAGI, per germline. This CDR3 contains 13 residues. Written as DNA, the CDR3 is TGTGGTACACGAGCGGGCAGCAATCAGCCCCAGCATTTT. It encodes CGTRAGSNQPQHF.

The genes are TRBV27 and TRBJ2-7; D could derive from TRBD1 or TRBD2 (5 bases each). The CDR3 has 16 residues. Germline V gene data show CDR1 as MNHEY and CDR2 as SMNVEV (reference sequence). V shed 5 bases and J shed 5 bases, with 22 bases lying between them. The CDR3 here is CASSPNEGRASHEQYF. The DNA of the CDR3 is TGTGCCAGCAGTCCTAACGAGGGCAGGGCATCCCACGAGCAGTACTTC.

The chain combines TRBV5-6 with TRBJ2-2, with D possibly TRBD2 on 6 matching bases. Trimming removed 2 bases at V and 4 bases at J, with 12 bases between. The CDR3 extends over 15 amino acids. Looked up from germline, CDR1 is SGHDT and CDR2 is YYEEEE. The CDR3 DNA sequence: TGTGCCAGCAGCTTCGGGGGTGGGGGCACCGGGGAGCTGTTTTTT. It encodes CASSFGGGGTGELFF.

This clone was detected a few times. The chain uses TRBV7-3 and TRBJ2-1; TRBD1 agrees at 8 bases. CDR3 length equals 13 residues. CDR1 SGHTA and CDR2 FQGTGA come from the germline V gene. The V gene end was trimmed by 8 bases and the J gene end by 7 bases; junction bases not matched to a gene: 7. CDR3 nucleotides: TGTGCCAGCCTCCGGGACAGGTTAAATGAGCAGTTCTTC. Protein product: CASLRDRLNEQFF.

CDR3 in amino acids: CASSRTSSYEQYV. The CDR3 DNA reads as TGTGCCAGCTCCCGGACTAGTTCCTACGAGCAGTACGTC. The chain links TRBV18 to TRBJ2-7; 7 bases fit TRBD2. CDR1 and CDR2 from the germline V gene are KGHSH and LQKENI. This CDR3 comprises 13 residues. The J segment lost 1 base and the V segment lost 6 bases, leaving 3 bases of the junction unmatched.

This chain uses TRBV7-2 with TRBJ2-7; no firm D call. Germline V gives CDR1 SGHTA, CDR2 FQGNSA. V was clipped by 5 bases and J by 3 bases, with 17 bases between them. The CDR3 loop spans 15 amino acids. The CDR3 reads CASSTSADLVYEQYF. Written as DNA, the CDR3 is TGTGCCAGCAGCACCTCGGCAGACCTCGTCTACGAGCAGTACTTC.

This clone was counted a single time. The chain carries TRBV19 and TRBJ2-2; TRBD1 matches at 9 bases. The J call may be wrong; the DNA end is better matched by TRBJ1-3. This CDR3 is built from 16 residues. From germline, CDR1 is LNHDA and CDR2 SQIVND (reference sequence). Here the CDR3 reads CASSLAQGASGNTIYF. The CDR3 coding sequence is TGTGCCAGTAGCCTGGCACAGGGGGCATCTGGAAACACCATATATTTT.

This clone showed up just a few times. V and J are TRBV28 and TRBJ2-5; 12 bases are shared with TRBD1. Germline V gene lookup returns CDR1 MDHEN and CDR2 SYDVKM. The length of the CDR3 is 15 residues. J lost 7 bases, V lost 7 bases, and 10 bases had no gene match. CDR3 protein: CASIEAGTGGRTQYF. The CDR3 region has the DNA TGTGCCAGCATCGAGGCCGGGACAGGGGGCCGGACCCAGTACTTC.

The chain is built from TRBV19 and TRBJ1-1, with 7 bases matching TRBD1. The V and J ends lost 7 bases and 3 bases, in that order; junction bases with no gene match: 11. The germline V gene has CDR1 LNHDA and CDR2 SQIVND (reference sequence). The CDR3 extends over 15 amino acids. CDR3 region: CASNPRNRGHTEAFF. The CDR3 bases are TGTGCCAGTAACCCAAGGAACAGGGGTCACACTGAAGCTTTCTTT.

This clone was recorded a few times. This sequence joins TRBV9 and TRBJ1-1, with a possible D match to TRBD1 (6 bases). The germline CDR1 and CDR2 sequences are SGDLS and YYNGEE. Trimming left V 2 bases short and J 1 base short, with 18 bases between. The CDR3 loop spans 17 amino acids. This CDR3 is CASSVGPGTRTNTEAFF. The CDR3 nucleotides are TGTGCCAGCAGCGTCGGCCCCGGGACACGAACGAACACTGAAGCTTTCTTT.

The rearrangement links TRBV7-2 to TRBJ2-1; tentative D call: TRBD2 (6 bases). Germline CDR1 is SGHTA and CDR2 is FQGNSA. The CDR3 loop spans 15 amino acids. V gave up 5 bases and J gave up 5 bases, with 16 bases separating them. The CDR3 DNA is TGTGCCAGCAGCCCCCTGGGGTGGGGGGACAATGAGCAGTTCTTC. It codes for CASSPLGWGDNEQFF.

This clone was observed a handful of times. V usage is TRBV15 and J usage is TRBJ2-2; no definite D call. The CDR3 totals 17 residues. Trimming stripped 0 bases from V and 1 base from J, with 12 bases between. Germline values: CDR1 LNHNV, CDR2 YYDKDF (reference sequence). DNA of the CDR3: TGTGCCACCAGCAGAGATATAGGCCAGATGAACACCGGGGAGCTGTTTTTT. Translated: CATSRDIGQMNTGELFF. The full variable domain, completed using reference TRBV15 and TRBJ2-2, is DAMVIQNPRYQVTQFGKPVTLSCSQTLNHNVMYWYQQKSSQAPKLLFHYYDKDFNNEADTPDNFQSRRPNTSFCFLDIRSPGLGDTAMYLCATSRDIGQMNTGELFFGEGSRLTVL.

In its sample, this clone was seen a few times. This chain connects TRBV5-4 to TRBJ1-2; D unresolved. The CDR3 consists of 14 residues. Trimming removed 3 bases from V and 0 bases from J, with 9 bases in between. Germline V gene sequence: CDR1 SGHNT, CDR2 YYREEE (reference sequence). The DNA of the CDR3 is TGTGCCAGCAGCTCTCCGGGAGCTAACTATGGCTACACCTTC. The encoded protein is CASSSPGANYGYTF.

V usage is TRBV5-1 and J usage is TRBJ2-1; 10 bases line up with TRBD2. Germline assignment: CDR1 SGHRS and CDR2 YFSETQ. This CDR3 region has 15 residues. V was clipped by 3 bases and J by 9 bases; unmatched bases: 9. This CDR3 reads CASSSSSGSKGEQFF. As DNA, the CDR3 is TGCGCCAGCAGCTCATCTAGCGGGAGTAAGGGTGAGCAGTTCTTC.

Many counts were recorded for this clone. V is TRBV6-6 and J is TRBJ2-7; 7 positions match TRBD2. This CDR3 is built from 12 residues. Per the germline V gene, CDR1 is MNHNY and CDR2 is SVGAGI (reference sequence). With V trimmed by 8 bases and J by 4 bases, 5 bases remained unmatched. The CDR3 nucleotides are TGTGCCAGCGGGGCGGGAGAGTACGAGCAGTACGTC. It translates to CASGAGEYEQYV.

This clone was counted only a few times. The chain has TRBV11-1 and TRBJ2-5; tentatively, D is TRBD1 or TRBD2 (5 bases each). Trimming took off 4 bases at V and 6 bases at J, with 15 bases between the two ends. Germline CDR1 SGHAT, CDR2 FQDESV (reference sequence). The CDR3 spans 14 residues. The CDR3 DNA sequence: TGTGCCAGCAGCTCGGACCCCGGGGCGCAGACCCAGTACTTC. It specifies CASSSDPGAQTQYF.

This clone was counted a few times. CDR3 amino acids: CASSQDLGRTLTNTEAFF. The CDR3 DNA reads TGCGCCAGCAGCCAAGATCTCGGCAGAACCCTGACGAACACTGAAGCTTTCTTT. The chain recombines TRBV4-3 with TRBJ1-1; D not certain. The CDR3 consists of 18 residues. The germline V gene encodes CDR1 LGHNA and CDR2 YSLEER. Trimming took 0 bases from V and 1 from J, leaving 18 bases between them.

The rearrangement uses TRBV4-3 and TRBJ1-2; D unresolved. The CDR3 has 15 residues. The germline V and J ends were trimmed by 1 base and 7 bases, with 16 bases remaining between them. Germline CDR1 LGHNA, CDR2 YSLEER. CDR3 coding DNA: TGCGCCAGCAGCCAAGGACTCGACGGGGTTCGTGGCTACACCTTC. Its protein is CASSQGLDGVRGYTF.

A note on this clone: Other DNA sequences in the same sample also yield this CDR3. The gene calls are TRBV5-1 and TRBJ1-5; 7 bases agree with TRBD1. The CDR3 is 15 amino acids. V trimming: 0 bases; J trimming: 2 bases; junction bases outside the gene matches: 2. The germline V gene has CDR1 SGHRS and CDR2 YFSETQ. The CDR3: CASSLGTGGNQPQHF. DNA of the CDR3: TGCGCCAGCAGCTTGGGTACAGGGGGCAATCAGCCCCAGCATTTT.

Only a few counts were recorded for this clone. CDR3 loop: CASSHDRAEETQYF. The CDR3 DNA reads TGTGCCAGCAGTCATGACAGGGCTGAGGAGACCCAGTACTTC. V gene TRBV7-2 combines with J gene TRBJ2-5; 7 nucleotides line up with TRBD1. CDR3 size: 14 residues. Germline assignment: CDR1 SGHTA and CDR2 FQGNSA. Trimming cost V 6 bases and J 5 bases; bases outside gene matches: 9.

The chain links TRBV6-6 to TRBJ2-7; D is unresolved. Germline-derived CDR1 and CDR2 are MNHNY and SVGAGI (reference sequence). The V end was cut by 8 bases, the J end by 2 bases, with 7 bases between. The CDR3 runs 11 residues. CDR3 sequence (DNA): TGTGCCAGCGGGAAAACCTACGAGCAGTACTTC. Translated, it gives CASGKTYEQYF.

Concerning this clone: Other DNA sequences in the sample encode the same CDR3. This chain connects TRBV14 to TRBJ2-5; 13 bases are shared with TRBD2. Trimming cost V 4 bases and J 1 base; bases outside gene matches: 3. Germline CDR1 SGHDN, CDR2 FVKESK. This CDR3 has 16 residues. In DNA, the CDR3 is TGTGCCAGCAGCCGAAGACTAGCGGGAGGCCAAGAGACCCAGTACTTC. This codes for CASSRRLAGGQETQYF.

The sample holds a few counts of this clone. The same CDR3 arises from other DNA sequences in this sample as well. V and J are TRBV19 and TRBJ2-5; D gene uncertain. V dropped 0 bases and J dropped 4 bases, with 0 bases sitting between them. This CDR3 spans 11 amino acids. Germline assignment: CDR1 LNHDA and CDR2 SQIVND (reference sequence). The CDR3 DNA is TGTGCCAGTAGTATAGAAGAGACCCAGTACTTC. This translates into CASSIEETQYF.

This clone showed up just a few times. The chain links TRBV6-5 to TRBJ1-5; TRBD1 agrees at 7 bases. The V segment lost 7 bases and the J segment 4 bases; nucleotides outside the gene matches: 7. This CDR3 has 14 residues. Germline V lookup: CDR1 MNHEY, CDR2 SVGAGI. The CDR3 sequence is CASNGAGGNQPQHF. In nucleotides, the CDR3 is TGTGCCAGCAACGGGGCAGGGGGTAATCAGCCCCAGCATTTT.

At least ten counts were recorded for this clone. The CDR3 loop reads CASSAGAGVGADTQYF. The CDR3 DNA follows: TGTGCCAGCAGCGCAGGGGCGGGGGTTGGGGCAGATACGCAGTATTTT. V gene TRBV7-2 combines with J gene TRBJ2-3, with D possibly being TRBD2 (7 bases). CDR1 is SGHTA and CDR2 is FQGNSA in the germline V gene. Trimming stripped 5 bases from V and 4 bases from J, with 19 bases between. This CDR3 has 16 amino acids. Full variable domain (remainder filled in from reference TRBV7-2 and TRBJ2-3): GAGVSQSPSNKVTEKGKDVELRCDPISGHTALYWYRQSLGQGLEFLIYFQGNSAPDKSGLPSDRFSAERTGGSVSTLTIQRTQQEDSAVYLCASSAGAGVGADTQYFGPGTRLTVL.

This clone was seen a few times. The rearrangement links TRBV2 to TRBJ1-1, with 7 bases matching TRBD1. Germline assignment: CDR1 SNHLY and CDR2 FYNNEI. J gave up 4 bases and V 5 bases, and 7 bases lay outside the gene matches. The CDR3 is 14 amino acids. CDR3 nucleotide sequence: TGTGCCAGCAGTCCGACAGGGTTGGGCACTGAAGCTTTCTTT. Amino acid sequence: CASSPTGLGTEAFF. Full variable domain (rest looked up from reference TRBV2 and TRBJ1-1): EPEVTQTPSHQVTQMGQEVILRCVPISNHLYFYWYRQILGQKVEFLVSFYNNEISEKSEIFDDQFSVERPDGSNFTLKIRSTKLEDSAMYFCASSPTGLGTEAFFGQGTRLTVV.